This TCR beta chain was found in a study of T cells in Graves' hyperthyroidism and ophthalmopathy. The study's findings and limits: The majority of expanded thyroid clonotypes above 0.001 also appeared in blood.

V lost 5 bases and J lost 4, with 11 bases in between. The CDR3 consists of 14 residues. With regard to this clonotype: Its antigen is as yet unknown.

Researchers took RNA transcripts and amplified the TCR beta CDR3 regions from them. Researchers ran a first-round RT-PCR on the TCR CDR3 using the HTBI primer set. TCRdb recomputed calls from the multiplex PCR reads with MiXCR, one row per CDR3 protein. The table has 280,000 or so distinct CDR3 sequences, less than 30% seen once; the top ten hold roughly a quarter. Sequenced: blood. V and J are TRBV12-3 or TRBV12-4 and TRBJ2-2; D may be TRBD1 (6 bases). This clonotype was obtained from a man aged 40-55 years with Graves' hyperthyroidism that later progressed to Graves' ophthalmopathy. The CDR3 reads CASSPGVTTGELFF. CDR3 nucleotide sequence: TGTGCCAGCAGTCCAGGGGTTACCACCGGGGAGCTGTTTTTT.